This T cell receptor (beta chain) was retrieved from a study of vaccination and CD4 T cells after COVID-19. Background on the study: The convalescent population consisted of six males and four females, two of whom were of Hispanic ethnicity.

The V gene's germline CDR1 is KGHDR and CDR2 SFDVKD. Trimming removed 3 bases from V and 5 bases from J, with 4 bases in between. The CDR3 runs to 12 residues. Treatment of the sample: approximately nine-day PBMC culture with coronavirus spike peptide pools or control peptides (ViraFEST assay). Once peptide pools had expanded antigen-specific T cells, ViraFEST sequenced TCRs. Points on this clonotype: Its specificity is unknown.

Sequenced with the Oncomine TCR Beta short-read assay was DNA taken from cultured CD4+ T cells. Each CDR3 protein is one row after TCRdb ran MiXCR on the PCR reads. The table shows about 24,000 distinct CDR3 sequences, with about 56% occurring only once. The sequencing sample was made of CD4+ T cells from blood, cultured in vitro. The V call is TRBV24-1, the J call TRBJ1-5, with D unclear. The clonotype comes from a human donor who had recovered from COVID-19. DNA for the CDR3: TGTGCCACCAGTGATCAGGATCAGCCCCAGCATTTT. It translates to CATSDQDQPQHF.